This T cell receptor (beta chain) was identified in a study of T cells in Graves' hyperthyroidism and ophthalmopathy. Notes on the study in general: Progression to ophthalmopathy was predicted a median of about 6.6 months early.

Germline CDR1 is SGHTA and CDR2 is FQGNSA. V dropped 4 bases and J dropped 1; count of bases not matched to a gene: 9. The CDR3 runs 16 residues. In regard to this clonotype: Antigen unknown.

Uncontrolled infections, other autoimmune diseases, pregnancy or lactation led to exclusion of patients. Clinicians diagnosed patients from clinical symptoms, serum thyroxine and TRAb, thyroid ultrasound and orbital computed tomography. Amplification yielded TCR beta CDR3 regions, with RNA transcripts as the source. The study used the HTBI primer set for a first-round RT-PCR of the TCR CDR3. Using its own MiXCR run on the multiplex PCR reads, TCRdb lists one record per CDR3 protein. The sample has 500,000 to 650,000 distinct CDR3 sequences, roughly 15% seen once. This TCR was sampled from a woman younger than 30 with Graves' ophthalmopathy. The genes are TRBV7-2 and TRBJ2-5; 7 nucleotides align to TRBD1. Sequencing input: blood. Here the CDR3 DNA reads TGTGCCAGCAGCTCCGAGACAGGGACACCCCAAGAGACCCAGTACTTC. Translation: CASSSETGTPQETQYF.